The TCR beta chain described here comes from a study of brain T cells in children with intractable seizures. Study findings and constraints: Pre-surgery blood may have been undersampled, hiding some clones.

This CDR3 has 15 amino acids. The junction had 5 bases not matched to a gene; V was cut back by 6 bases and J by 1 base. Germline values: CDR1 KGHSH, CDR2 LQKENI. As concerns this clone: Its specificity is unknown.

Sequencing was limited to surgery cases with top T cell transcript signatures in brain tissue. Measured with immunoSEQ multiplex PCR; TCRdb has only the in-frame clones, and not every one. This table has fewer than 85,000 clones, approximately 94% appearing once. Sequencing used peripheral blood, obtained at surgery. The chain couples TRBV18 to TRBJ2-2, with TRBD1 matching 7 bases. The receptor's source is a boy younger than two with tuberous sclerosis and intractable seizures. CDR3 in amino acids: CASSPDRLNTGELFF. The CDR3 bases are TGTGCCAGCTCCCCGGACAGGCTGAACACCGGGGAGCTGTTTTTT.